This record looks at one T cell receptor (beta chain) sequence and its context. The antigen is undetermined. This sample stems from a study of cytomegalovirus exposure and HLA in healthy donors. Study results and caveats: In a later analysis, the majority of CMV-associated beta chains seemingly showed HLA restriction. Presence/absence analyses assumed roughly uniform sequencing depth across donors. Certain sequence variants were highly shared and formed a cluster, and this cluster was likely a sequencing artifact. TCR beta chains associated with HLA were, in a later analysis, more clonally expanded than equally common others.

Trimming took off 1 base at V and 0 bases at J, with 12 bases between the two ends. The CDR3 loop spans 17 amino acids. The V gene's germline CDR1 is PRHDT and CDR2 FYEKMQ (reference sequence). Use of 60 Vbeta and 13 Jbeta primers characterized the PCR. Assay: immunoSEQ multiplex PCR; the TCRdb copy retains only in-frame clones and omits some. The profile shows about 120,000 clones, over 70% of them singletons. This TCR derives from a woman aged 18 to 35 in good health and CMV-seronegative. Sequencing used PBMCs. The chain has TRBV13 and TRBJ1-4; D perhaps matches TRBD1 (6 bases). CDR3: CASSLALDSATNEKLFF. As DNA, the CDR3 is TGTGCCAGCAGCTTAGCGCTGGACAGTGCAACTAATGAAAAACTGTTTTTT.